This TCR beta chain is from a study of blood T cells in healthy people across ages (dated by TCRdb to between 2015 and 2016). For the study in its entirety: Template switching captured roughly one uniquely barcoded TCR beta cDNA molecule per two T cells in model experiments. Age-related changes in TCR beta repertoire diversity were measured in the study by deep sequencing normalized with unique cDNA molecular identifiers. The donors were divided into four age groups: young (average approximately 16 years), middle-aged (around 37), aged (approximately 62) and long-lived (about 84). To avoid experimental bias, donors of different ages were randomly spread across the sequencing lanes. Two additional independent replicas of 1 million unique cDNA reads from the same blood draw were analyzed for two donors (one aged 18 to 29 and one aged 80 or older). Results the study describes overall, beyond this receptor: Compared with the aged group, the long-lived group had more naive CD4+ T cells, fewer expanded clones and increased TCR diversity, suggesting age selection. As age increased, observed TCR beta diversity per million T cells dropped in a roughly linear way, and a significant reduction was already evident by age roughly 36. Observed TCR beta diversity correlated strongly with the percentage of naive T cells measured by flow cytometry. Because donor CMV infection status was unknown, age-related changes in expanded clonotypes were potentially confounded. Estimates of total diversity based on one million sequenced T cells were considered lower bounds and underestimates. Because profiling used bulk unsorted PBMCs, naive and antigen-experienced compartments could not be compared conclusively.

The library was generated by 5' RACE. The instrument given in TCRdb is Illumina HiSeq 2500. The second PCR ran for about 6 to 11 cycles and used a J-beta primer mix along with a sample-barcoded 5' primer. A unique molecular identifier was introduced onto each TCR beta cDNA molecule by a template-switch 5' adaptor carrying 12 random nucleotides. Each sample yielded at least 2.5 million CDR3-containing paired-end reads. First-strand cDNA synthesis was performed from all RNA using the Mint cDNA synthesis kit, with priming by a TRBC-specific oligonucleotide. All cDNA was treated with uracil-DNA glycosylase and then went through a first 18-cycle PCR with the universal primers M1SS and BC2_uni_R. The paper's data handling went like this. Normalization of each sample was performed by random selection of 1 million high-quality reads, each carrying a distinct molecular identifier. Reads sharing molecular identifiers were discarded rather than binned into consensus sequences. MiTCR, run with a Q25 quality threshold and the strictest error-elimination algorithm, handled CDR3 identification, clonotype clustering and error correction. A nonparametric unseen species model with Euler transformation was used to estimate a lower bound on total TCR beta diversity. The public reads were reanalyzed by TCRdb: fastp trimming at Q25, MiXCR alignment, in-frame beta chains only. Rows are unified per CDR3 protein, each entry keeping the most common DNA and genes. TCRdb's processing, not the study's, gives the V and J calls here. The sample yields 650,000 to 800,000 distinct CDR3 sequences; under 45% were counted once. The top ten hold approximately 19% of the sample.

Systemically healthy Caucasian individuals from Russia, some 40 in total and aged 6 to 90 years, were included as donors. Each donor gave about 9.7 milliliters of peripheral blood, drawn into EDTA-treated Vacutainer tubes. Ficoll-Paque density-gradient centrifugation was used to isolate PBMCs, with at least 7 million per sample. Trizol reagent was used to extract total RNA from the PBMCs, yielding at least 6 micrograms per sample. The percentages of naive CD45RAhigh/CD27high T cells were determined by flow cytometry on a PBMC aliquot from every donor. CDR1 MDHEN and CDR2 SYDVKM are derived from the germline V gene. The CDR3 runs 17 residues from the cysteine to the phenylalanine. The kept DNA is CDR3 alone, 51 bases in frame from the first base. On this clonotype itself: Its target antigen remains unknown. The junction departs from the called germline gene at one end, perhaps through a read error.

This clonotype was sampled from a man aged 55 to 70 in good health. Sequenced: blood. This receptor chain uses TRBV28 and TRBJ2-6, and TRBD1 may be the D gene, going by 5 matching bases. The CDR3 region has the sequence CASRGVVVYSGANVLTF. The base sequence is TGTGCCAGCAGAGGGGTGGTGGTGTACTCTGGGGCTAACGTCCTGACTTTC.